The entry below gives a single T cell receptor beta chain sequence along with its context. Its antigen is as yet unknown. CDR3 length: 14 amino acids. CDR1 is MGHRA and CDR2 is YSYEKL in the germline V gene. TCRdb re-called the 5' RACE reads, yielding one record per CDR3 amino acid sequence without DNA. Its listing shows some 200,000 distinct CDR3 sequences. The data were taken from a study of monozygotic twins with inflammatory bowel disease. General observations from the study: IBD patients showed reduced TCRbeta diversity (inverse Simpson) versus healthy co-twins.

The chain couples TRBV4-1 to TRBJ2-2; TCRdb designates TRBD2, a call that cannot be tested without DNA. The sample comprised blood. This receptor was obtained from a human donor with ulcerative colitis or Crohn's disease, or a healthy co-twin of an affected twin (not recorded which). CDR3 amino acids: CASSQASSEEELFF.